The entry that follows covers one TCR beta chain sequence. The antigen remains unidentified. The data stem from a study of cytomegalovirus exposure and HLA in healthy donors. Study overall: Drawn from HLA-typed donors, approximately 86 million unique TCRs were held in an early data release.

General study points: A few chains tied to CMV proved CMV antigen-specific in vitro. Immune exposure information comprised only CMV serostatus.

It was with 60 Vbeta and 13 Jbeta primers that the PCR ran. Measured with immunoSEQ multiplex PCR; TCRdb has only the in-frame clones, and not every one. The repertoire holds some 120,000 clones, with roughly 80% as singletons. The source material was PBMCs. This TCR was sampled from a female donor in good health and CMV-seronegative.

DNA of the CDR3: TGTGCCAGCAGCGTCGACAGGGGAAGCGGCACTGAAGCTTTCTTT. It codes for CASSVDRGSGTEAFF. The gene calls are TRBV7-9 and TRBJ1-1; 8 nucleotides match TRBD1. The V segment lost 5 bases and the J segment 4 bases; nucleotides outside the gene matches: 9. The germline V gene has CDR1 SEHNR and CDR2 FQNEAQ (reference sequence). The CDR3 consists of 15 residues.